This T cell receptor (beta chain) was observed in a study of blood T cell repertoires in COVID-19. Across the whole study: T cells, B-cell-depleted T cells, or PBMCs supplied cDNA or gDNA.

Per the study methods: Reference gene primer amplification yielded estimated nucleated cell counts. TCRdb's copy holds only in-frame clones and misses some; the assay was immunoSEQ multiplex PCR. From that table come the V and J calls and clone size; the DNA was used to work out D and trimming. The data contain 60,000 to 95,000 clones, around 72% of them singletons. Trimming removed 4 bases at V and 6 bases at J, with 14 bases between. CDR1 is SGHNT and CDR2 is YYREEE in the germline V gene (reference sequence). The CDR3 sequence is 15 residues long. V is TRBV5-4 and J is TRBJ1-6; D ambiguous. This clonotype originated in a human donor with acute or convalescent COVID-19. The donor label of this sample is uncertain. The sequenced sample consisted of peripheral blood. The CDR3: CASSNPGVGNSPLHF. Written as DNA, the CDR3 is TGTGCCAGCAGCAACCCGGGTGTCGGTAATTCACCCCTCCACTTT. The whole variable domain, filled in from reference TRBV5-4 and TRBJ1-6, reads ETGVTQSPTHLIKTRGQQVTLRCSSQSGHNTVSWYQQALGQGPQFIFQYYREEENGRGNFPPRFSGLQFPNYSSELNVNALELDDSALYLCASSNPGVGNSPLHFGNGTRLTVT.